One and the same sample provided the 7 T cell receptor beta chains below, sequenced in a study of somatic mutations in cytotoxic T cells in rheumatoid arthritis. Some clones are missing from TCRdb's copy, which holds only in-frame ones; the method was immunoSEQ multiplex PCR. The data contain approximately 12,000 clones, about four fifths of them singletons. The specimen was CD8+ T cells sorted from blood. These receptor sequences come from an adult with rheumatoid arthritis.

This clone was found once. The CDR3 loop reads CASSPRDSYNSPLHF. The CDR3 DNA follows: TGTGCCAGCAGCCCTCGGGACAGTTATAATTCACCCCTCCACTTT. The V and J genes are TRBV11-3 and TRBJ1-6; TRBD1 matches at 7 bases. CDR3 length equals 15 residues. V trimming: 5 bases; J trimming: 4 bases; junction bases outside the gene matches: 5. CDR1 and CDR2 from the germline V gene are SGHNT and YENEEA.

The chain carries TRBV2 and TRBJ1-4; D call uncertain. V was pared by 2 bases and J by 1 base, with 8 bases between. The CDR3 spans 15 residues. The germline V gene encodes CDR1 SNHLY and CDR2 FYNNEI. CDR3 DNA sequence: TGTGCCAGCAGTGAAAATCCGGGAACTAATGAAAAACTGTTTTTT. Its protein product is CASSENPGTNEKLFF.

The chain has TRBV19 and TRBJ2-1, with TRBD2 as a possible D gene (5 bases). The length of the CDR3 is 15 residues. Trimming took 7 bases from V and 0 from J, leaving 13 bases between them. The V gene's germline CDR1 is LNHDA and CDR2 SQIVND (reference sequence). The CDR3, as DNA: TGTGCCAGTACTAGCCTACTTTACTCCTACAATGAGCAGTTCTTC. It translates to CASTSLLYSYNEQFF.

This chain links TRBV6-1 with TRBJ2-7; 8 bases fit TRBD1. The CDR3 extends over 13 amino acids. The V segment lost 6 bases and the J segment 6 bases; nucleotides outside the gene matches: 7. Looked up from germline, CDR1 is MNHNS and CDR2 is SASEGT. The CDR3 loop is CASRYRQGSEQYF. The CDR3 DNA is TGTGCCAGCAGGTACCGACAGGGGAGCGAGCAGTACTTC.

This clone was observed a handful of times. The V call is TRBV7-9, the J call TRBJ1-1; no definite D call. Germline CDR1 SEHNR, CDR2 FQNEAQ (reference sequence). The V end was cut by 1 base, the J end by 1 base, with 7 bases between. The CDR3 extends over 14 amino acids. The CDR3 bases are TGTGCCAGCAGCTTAGGGCAGACGAACACTGAAGCTTTCTTT. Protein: CASSLGQTNTEAFF. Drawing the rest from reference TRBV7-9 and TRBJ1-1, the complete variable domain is DTGVSQNPRHKITKRGQNVTFRCDPISEHNRLYWYRQTLGQGPEFLTYFQNEAQLEKSRLLSDRFSAERPKGSFSTLEIQRTEQGDSAMYLCASSLGQTNTEAFFGQGTRLTVV.

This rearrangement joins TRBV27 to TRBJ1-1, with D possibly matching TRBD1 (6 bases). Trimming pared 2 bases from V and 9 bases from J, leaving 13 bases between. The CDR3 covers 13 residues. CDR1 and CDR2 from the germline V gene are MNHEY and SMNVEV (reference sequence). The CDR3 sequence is CASSLASRGKAFF. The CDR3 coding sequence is TGTGCCAGCAGTTTAGCCTCCAGGGGTAAAGCTTTCTTT.

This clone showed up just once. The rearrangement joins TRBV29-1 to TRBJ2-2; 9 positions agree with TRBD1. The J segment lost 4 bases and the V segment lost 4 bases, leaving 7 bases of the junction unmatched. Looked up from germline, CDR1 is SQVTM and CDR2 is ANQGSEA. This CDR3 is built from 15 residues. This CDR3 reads CSVVGTGQFTGELFF. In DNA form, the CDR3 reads TGCAGCGTTGTAGGGACAGGGCAGTTCACCGGGGAGCTGTTTTTT.